This TCR beta chain was profiled in a study of CD8 T cells in ankylosing spondylitis. General study results and limits: Relatively scarce in peripheral blood, disease-linked clones were CD8+. About 8 highly homologous variants made up a TCR beta motif, and this motif appeared characteristic of ankylosing spondylitis blood. Reports of some motif variants in reactive arthritis synovial fluid and blood predate this one.

The TCR beta libraries were generated through quantitative 5'-RACE incorporating molecular barcodes. A single record per CDR3 protein comes from TCRdb applying MiXCR to the 5' RACE reads. Of 20,000 to 30,000 distinct CDR3 sequences listed, roughly 2.4% are singletons. V lost 3 bases and J lost 3, with 13 bases in between. Per germline, CDR1 SGDLS and CDR2 YYNGEE. This CDR3 comprises 14 residues. This clonotype was seen many times. Its antigen is unidentified. The TCR originated in a female donor with ankylosing spondylitis or in good health (not recorded which). Sequencing was carried out using blood, either unsorted or a sorted T cell fraction (not recorded which). The rearrangement uses TRBV9 and TRBJ2-7; D possibly corresponds to TRBD2 (6 bases). This CDR3 reads CASSGTWDFYEQYF. The CDR3 nucleotides are TGTGCCAGCAGCGGAACTTGGGACTTCTACGAGCAGTACTTC.